Following are 11 T cell receptor beta chains from one sample sequenced in a study of blood T cell repertoires in COVID-19. Clones were sequenced by immunoSEQ multiplex PCR, and TCRdb holds only the in-frame ones, with some missing. The sample has tens of thousands of clones, roughly 78% seen once. Sequencing was carried out using peripheral blood. The receptors come from a man aged 55 to 69 with active or convalescent COVID-19.

This chain links TRBV27 with TRBJ1-5, with 7 bases matching TRBD1. This CDR3 has 14 residues. Germline loops: CDR1 MNHEY, CDR2 SMNVEV (reference sequence). V was clipped by 5 bases and J by 3 bases; unmatched bases: 4. The CDR3 nucleotides are TGTGCCAGCAGTAAGGACAGGATCAATCAGCCCCAGCATTTT. It yields the protein CASSKDRINQPQHF.

The rearrangement uses TRBV27 and TRBJ1-5; TRBD1 agrees at 7 bases. Trimming removed 6 bases from V and 0 bases from J; junction bases left unmatched: 11. The CDR3 spans 17 residues. Germline CDR1 MNHEY, CDR2 SMNVEV (reference sequence). The CDR3 loop is CASRKDTGAVSNQPQHF. CDR3 sequence (DNA): TGTGCCAGCAGAAAAGATACAGGGGCTGTTAGCAATCAGCCCCAGCATTTT.

The chain has TRBV5-1 and TRBJ2-5; possible D gene TRBD1, 5 bases. Trimming removed 0 bases from V and 3 bases from J, with 9 bases in between. Germline V gene data show CDR1 as SGHRS and CDR2 as YFSETQ. The CDR3 loop spans 14 amino acids. The CDR3 is CASSLGGREETQYF. The CDR3, as DNA: TGCGCCAGCAGCTTGGGAGGCAGGGAAGAGACCCAGTACTTC.

The CDR3 nucleotides read TGTGCCAGCAGTTACTCGAGAGAGACCCAGTACTTC. Translated: CASSYSRETQYF. The rearrangement joins TRBV6-2 or TRBV6-3 to TRBJ2-5; unclear D gene. V shed 0 bases and J shed 4 bases, with 3 bases lying between them. The CDR3 has 12 residues. Germline CDR1 and CDR2: MNHEY and SVGEGT.

V gene TRBV5-1 combines with J gene TRBJ2-2; 8 bases match TRBD1. The CDR3 sequence is 15 residues long. Germline V gene sequence: CDR1 SGHRS, CDR2 YFSETQ. Losses at the gene ends were 2 bases for V and 6 bases for J; bases not matched to a gene: 6. The CDR3 protein is CASSLSGQAPGELFF. The CDR3 nucleotides read TGCGCCAGCAGCTTATCGGGACAGGCCCCCGGGGAGCTGTTTTTT.

This chain uses TRBV5-1 with TRBJ1-3; 11 positions match TRBD1. The V gene end was trimmed by 4 bases and the J gene end by 0 bases; junction bases not matched to a gene: 0. CDR1 SGHRS and CDR2 YFSETQ come from the germline V gene. The CDR3 loop spans 15 amino acids. CDR3 sequence reads: CASSGTGGSGNTIYF. The CDR3 DNA is TGCGCCAGCAGCGGGACAGGGGGCTCTGGAAACACCATATATTTT.

The rearrangement uses TRBV27 and TRBJ2-1, with 15 bases fitting TRBD2. From germline, CDR1 is MNHEY and CDR2 SMNVEV (reference sequence). The CDR3 extends over 20 amino acids. The junction had 15 bases not matched to a gene; V was cut back by 6 bases and J by 3 bases. CDR3 amino acids: CASRYKPGLAGGPGYNEQFF. The CDR3 DNA is TGTGCCAGCAGATATAAGCCGGGACTAGCGGGGGGCCCCGGCTACAATGAGCAGTTCTTC.

The V call is TRBV2, the J call TRBJ2-7, with 13 bases fitting TRBD2. Germline CDR1 reads SNHLY; CDR2 reads FYNNEI. Trimming at V came to 6 bases and at J to 4 bases, leaving 6 bases not matched to a gene. The CDR3 has 15 residues. CDR3: CASSTGTSGVYEQYF. In DNA, the CDR3 is TGTGCCAGCAGCACCGGGACTAGCGGGGTTTACGAGCAGTACTTC.

The gene calls are TRBV6-5 and TRBJ2-3, with 8 positions matching TRBD2. With 4 bases clipped from V and 1 base from J, the junction kept 7 bases outside the gene matches. CDR1 is MNHEY and CDR2 is SVGAGI in the germline V gene. This CDR3 is built from 16 residues. In DNA form, the CDR3 reads TGTGCCAGCAGTTCCTATAGCGGGGTAGGCACAGATACGCAGTATTTT. It codes for CASSSYSGVGTDTQYF.

This clone was observed at least ten times. The genes are TRBV7-9 and TRBJ1-1; D gene unclear. The CDR3 is 12 residues long. Trimming cost V 2 bases and J 8 bases, with 9 bases left between them. CDR1 and CDR2 (germline): SEHNR, FQNEAQ (reference sequence). The DNA of the CDR3 is TGTGCCAGCAGCTTACTGGCGGTAGAAGCTTTCTTT. Translation gives CASSLLAVEAFF.

The chain combines TRBV28 with TRBJ2-5; 8 bases map to TRBD2. The CDR3 consists of 13 residues. Losses at the gene ends were 10 bases for V and 5 bases for J; bases not matched to a gene: 9. The germline gives CDR1 MDHEN, CDR2 SYDVKM. This CDR3 is CAIRRGAPETQYF. CDR3 sequence (DNA): TGTGCCATCAGGCGGGGGGCCCCTGAGACCCAGTACTTC.